Below are 14 T cell receptor beta chains sequenced from a single sample in a study of vaccination effects on CD4 cells after COVID-19. The antigens these receptors bind are not known. This table comes from immunoSEQ multiplex PCR, and its TCRdb copy is limited to in-frame clones, with some not included. The repertoire holds some 29,000 clones, with approximately 60% as singletons. The ViraFEST assay expanded antigen-specific CD4+ T cells with viral peptide pools before sequencing. Between days 10 and 11 of culture, CD4+ T cells were separated out. Each participant received a vaccine that was either BNT162b2 or mRNA-1273, given as two doses. This material consisted of CD4+ T cells from PBMCs cultured with SARS-CoV-2 spike peptides, taken after COVID-19 vaccination. These receptors were obtained from a human donor who received a COVID-19 vaccine.

V usage is TRBV19 and J usage is TRBJ1-3; D gene unclear. This CDR3 has 13 residues. Trimming shortened V by 5 bases and J by 2 bases, and 7 bases separated the two germline ends. CDR1 and CDR2 (germline): LNHDA, SQIVND (reference sequence). CDR3 coding DNA: TGTGCCAGTAGTCCCGAGGCTGGAAACACCATATATTTT. This translates into CASSPEAGNTIYF.

The sample holds a few counts of this clone. The genes are TRBV30 and TRBJ1-1; 7 nucleotides agree with TRBD1. The length of the CDR3 is 11 residues. Germline lookup yields CDR1 GTSNPN and CDR2 SVGIG (reference sequence). Trimming took 4 bases from V and 7 from J; bases not matched to a gene: 3. The CDR3 DNA reads as TGTGCCTGGACAGGGGGGGATGAAGCTTTCTTT. Translated: CAWTGGDEAFF.

The V gene is TRBV5-1, the J gene TRBJ2-1, with 10 bases aligning to TRBD2. V lost 3 bases to trimming and J lost 9 bases; unmatched junction nucleotides: 9. The germline gives CDR1 SGHRS, CDR2 YFSETQ. This CDR3 comprises 15 residues. CDR3: CASSSSPLAGVEQFF. For the CDR3, the DNA is TGCGCCAGCAGCTCTTCACCCCTAGCGGGAGTTGAGCAGTTCTTC.

The chain couples TRBV23-1 to TRBJ1-2; 7 bases line up with TRBD1. TRBV23-1 is flagged as an ORF with uncertain function. J was trimmed by 4 bases and V by 0 bases; bases with no gene match: 14. This CDR3 spans 18 amino acids. The CDR3 loop is CASSQSILETGLRYGYTF. For the CDR3, the DNA is TGCGCCAGCAGTCAATCTATTCTCGAGACAGGGCTACGCTATGGCTACACCTTC.

The chain links TRBV11-2 to TRBJ2-7; 10 bases fit TRBD2. In germline, CDR1 is SGHAT, CDR2 FQNNGV. The CDR3 has 14 amino acids. With 1 base clipped from V and 6 bases from J, the junction kept 3 bases outside the gene matches. This chain's CDR3 is CASSLVQRGGEQYF. Written as DNA, the CDR3 is TGTGCCAGCAGCTTAGTTCAGCGGGGGGGCGAGCAGTACTTC.

The chain joins TRBV5-1 to TRBJ2-2; 8 bases are a match to TRBD2. Germline-derived CDR1 and CDR2 are SGHRS and YFSETQ. CDR3 length equals 16 residues. V dropped 1 base and J dropped 3; count of bases not matched to a gene: 5. As DNA, the CDR3 is TGCGCCAGCAGCTTGAGAGCGGGGGCCTACACCGGGGAGCTGTTTTTT. Protein sequence: CASSLRAGAYTGELFF.

The rearrangement joins TRBV3-1 (or the pseudogene TRBV3-2) to TRBJ1-2; maybe TRBD1 (5 bases). The CDR3 runs 15 residues. The germline gives CDR1 LGHDT, CDR2 YNNKEL (reference sequence). With 0 bases removed from V and 2 bases from J, the gap between germline ends came to 10 bases. Written as DNA, the CDR3 is TGTGCCAGCAGCCAAGAGTTGACAGTCAACTATGGCTACACCTTC. Encoded protein: CASSQELTVNYGYTF.

The chain links TRBV27 to TRBJ1-1; D unclear. V was shortened by 0 bases and J by 0 bases, with 5 bases between the two germline ends. Per the germline V gene, CDR1 is MNHEY and CDR2 is SMNVEV (reference sequence). The CDR3 sequence is 14 residues long. The DNA for the CDR3 is TGTGCCAGCAGTTTATCATTTGTGAACACTGAAGCTTTCTTT. This translates into CASSLSFVNTEAFF.

The chain couples TRBV7-8 to TRBJ2-3; 7 positions agree with TRBD1. The CDR3 extends over 16 amino acids. The V gene end was trimmed by 3 bases and the J gene end by 4 bases; junction bases not matched to a gene: 10. The germline V gene encodes CDR1 SGHVS and CDR2 FQNEAQ. In nucleotides, the CDR3 is TGTGCCAGCAGCTTGCACAGGGGATGGGGTGCAGATACGCAGTATTTT. Protein: CASSLHRGWGADTQYF.

This chain links TRBV6-5 with TRBJ2-3; no reliable D call. V was clipped by 0 bases and J by 1 base, with 11 bases between them. Germline V gene data show CDR1 as MNHEY and CDR2 as SVGAGI. This CDR3 spans 16 amino acids. DNA for the CDR3: TGTGCCAGCAGTTACTCGCTGGGAATGGGCACAGATACGCAGTATTTT. Protein sequence: CASSYSLGMGTDTQYF.

V is TRBV5-4 and J is TRBJ2-7; D is unresolved. V dropped 4 bases and J dropped 5 bases, with 10 bases sitting between them. Germline V CDR1 and CDR2: SGHNT, YYREEE (reference sequence). The CDR3 has 12 residues. CDR3 DNA: TGTGCCAGCAGCCAGTTTGGCAACGAGCAGTACTTC. Its protein product is CASSQFGNEQYF. The whole variable domain, filled in from reference TRBV5-4 and TRBJ2-7, reads ETGVTQSPTHLIKTRGQQVTLRCSSQSGHNTVSWYQQALGQGPQFIFQYYREEENGRGNFPPRFSGLQFPNYSSELNVNALELDDSALYLCASSQFGNEQYFGPGTRLTVT.

The chain is built from TRBV15 and TRBJ2-2; D is possibly TRBD1 (6 bases). There are 13 residues in the CDR3. V was shortened by 6 bases and J by 6 bases, with 11 bases between the two germline ends. Germline assignment: CDR1 LNHNV and CDR2 YYDKDF (reference sequence). The DNA for the CDR3 is TGTGCCACCAGTATCGACAGGCCCGGGGAGCTGTTTTTT. It translates to CATSIDRPGELFF.

The DNA of the CDR3 is TGTGCCAGCAGCCAAGGGGACAGACAAGAGACCCAGTACTTC. It encodes CASSQGDRQETQYF. J is TRBJ2-5 and V is TRBV3-1 (or the pseudogene TRBV3-2); TRBD1 aligns across 7 bases. The CDR3 contains 14 residues. The junction had 1 base not matched to a gene; V was cut back by 1 base and J by 2 bases. Germline V lookup: CDR1 LGHDT, CDR2 YNNKEL (reference sequence).

The chain is built from TRBV7-9 and TRBJ2-1; maybe TRBD1 (5 bases). CDR3 size: 17 residues. CDR1 and CDR2 from the germline V gene are SEHNR and FQNEAQ (reference sequence). The ends were cut back, 1 base at V and 2 bases at J, with 15 bases in the middle. Here the CDR3 reads CASSLGRWGWTYNEQFF. CDR3 in DNA: TGTGCCAGCAGCTTAGGTCGTTGGGGCTGGACCTACAATGAGCAGTTCTTC.